This T cell receptor (beta chain) was found in a study of T cell responses to AZD1222 COVID-19 vaccine. Looked up from germline, CDR1 is LNHNV and CDR2 is YYDKDF (reference sequence). The CDR3 has 15 residues. Trimming removed 1 base from V and 8 bases from J; junction bases left unmatched: 5. Libraries were prepared by immunoSEQ multiplex PCR; TCRdb keeps only in-frame clonotypes and omits some of them. Of about 200,000 clones listed, 93% are singletons. This sequence joins TRBV15 and TRBJ1-4, with 9 nucleotides matching TRBD1. This receptor was identified in an adult in good health. Sequences were derived from peripheral blood, sampled on day 0 of MenACWY control vaccination. Written as DNA, the CDR3 is TGTGCCACCAGCAGAGGTGGGACAGGGTACGAAAAACTGTTTTTT. This encodes CATSRGGTGYEKLFF.